One T cell receptor beta chain is described in this entry. Its specificity is not known. A universal primer site was incorporated via template switching, and the cDNA contained unique molecular identifiers. TCRdb re-called the 5' RACE reads through MiXCR, storing one row per CDR3 protein. This sample has roughly 630,000 distinct CDR3 sequences, with about 7.1% found just once. This sample is drawn from a study of identical twins. Findings of the study overall: Models, which agreed with sharing between unrelated individuals, nonetheless underestimated the out-of-frame TCR alpha sharing seen in monozygotic twins. The conclusions drew on cross-sectional statistical analysis instead of tracking the same donors. Zero-insertion findings could be partly confounded by invariant cells (MAIT and iNKT cells).

The data were also submitted as part of a second study, on yellow fever vaccine responses in identical twins.

The clonotype comes from a woman aged 18-29 years in good health. The sample consisted of PBMCs.

The CDR3 is CASSLEGGVRRTDTQYF. Here the CDR3 DNA reads TGCGCCAGCAGCTTGGAAGGGGGGGTCCGGCGCACAGATACGCAGTATTTT. The rearrangement uses TRBV5-1 and TRBJ2-3; tentative D call: TRBD2 (7 bases). The CDR3 covers 17 residues. V gave up 0 bases and J gave up 1 base, with 15 bases separating them. Germline-derived CDR1 and CDR2 are SGHRS and YFSETQ.